The next 11 T cell receptor beta chains were all read from a single sample in a study. TCRdb re-analysed the 5' RACE reads in MiXCR, keeping a single row per CDR3 protein. The data hold about 50,000 distinct CDR3 sequences, with around 26% observed a single time. Sequencing was done on a sample of naive CD4+ T cells sorted from blood. Subset meaning: naive CD4+ T cells, CD4+CD45RA+CD25-. The receptors stem from a female donor with breast cancer.

This chain uses TRBV6-6 with TRBJ1-1; 8 nucleotides align to TRBD1. CDR1 and CDR2 (germline): MNHNY, SVGAGI (reference sequence). With V trimmed by 5 bases and J by 7 bases, 12 bases remained unmatched. The CDR3 runs to 15 residues. CDR3 DNA: TGTGCCAGCAGTGCAGGGACAGGCCCGGGGGGTGAAGCTTTCTTT. This gives the protein CASSAGTGPGGEAFF.

The J gene is TRBJ2-2, the V gene TRBV12-3 or TRBV12-4; possibly TRBD1 for D (5 bases). V was pared by 4 bases and J by 4 bases, with 7 bases between. The CDR3 totals 13 residues. CDR3 nucleotide sequence: TGTGCCAGCAGTTCAAGGGGCACCGGGGAGCTGTTTTTT. It encodes CASSSRGTGELFF.

This clonotype was found a few times. The chain links TRBV15 to TRBJ2-7; 12 positions agree with TRBD2. The germline V gene encodes CDR1 LNHNV and CDR2 YYDKDF (reference sequence). V lost 4 bases, J lost 6 bases, and 10 bases stayed unmatched. The CDR3 spans 16 residues. The CDR3 sequence: CATSTGTSGRLSEQYF. The CDR3 DNA reads TGTGCCACCAGCACAGGAACTAGCGGGAGGCTCAGCGAGCAGTACTTC.

Only a few counts were recorded for this clonotype. V gene TRBV5-5 combines with J gene TRBJ2-7; D perhaps matches TRBD1 (6 bases). This CDR3 region has 14 residues. CDR1 is SGHKS and CDR2 is YYEKEE in the germline V gene (reference sequence). Trimming removed 5 bases at V and 0 bases at J, with 12 bases between. CDR3 DNA sequence: TGTGCCAGCAGAAATACAGGGTCCTCCTACGAGCAGTACTTC. It translates to CASRNTGSSYEQYF.

The chain joins TRBV7-6 to TRBJ2-5; D is unclear. Trimming stripped 1 base from V and 2 bases from J, with 5 bases between. CDR1 and CDR2 from the germline V gene are SGHVS and FNYEAQ. There are 13 residues in the CDR3. The CDR3 region is CASSLDGQETQYF. The CDR3 DNA reads as TGTGCCAGCAGCTTAGACGGACAAGAGACCCAGTACTTC.

This clonotype has only a few counts. In nucleotides, the CDR3 is TGTGCCAGCAGTGCGGGACCCTATAATTCACCCCTCCACTTT. Protein product: CASSAGPYNSPLHF. The chain recombines TRBV6-1 with TRBJ1-6; TRBD1 is a possible D gene (5 bases). The CDR3 runs to 14 residues. Germline CDR1 reads MNHNS; CDR2 reads SASEGT. Trimming took 4 bases from V and 2 from J, leaving 6 bases between them.

This clonotype was seen repeatedly, ten times or more. This chain uses TRBV20-1 with TRBJ2-1; D is perhaps TRBD2 (6 bases). Trimming stripped 3 bases from V and 7 bases from J, with 10 bases between. The CDR3 has 12 residues. The germline V gene has CDR1 DFQATT and CDR2 SNEGSKA (reference sequence). CDR3: CSASTGVNEQFF. CDR3 in DNA: TGCAGTGCTAGTACGGGAGTAAATGAGCAGTTCTTC.

This clonotype has more than one count but fewer than ten. The chain recombines TRBV9 with TRBJ1-1, with D unclear. There are 12 residues in the CDR3. The germline V and J ends were trimmed by 0 bases and 1 base, with 1 base remaining between them. CDR1 and CDR2 (germline): SGDLS, YYNGEE. The CDR3 spells CASSVANTEAFF. The CDR3 DNA is TGTGCCAGCAGCGTAGCGAACACTGAAGCTTTCTTT. The whole variable domain, remainder taken from reference TRBV9 and TRBJ1-1, is DSGVTQTPKHLITATGQRVTLRCSPRSGDLSVYWYQQSLDQGLQFLIQYYNGEERAKGNILERFSAQQFPDLHSELNLSSLELGDSALYFCASSVANTEAFFGQGTRLTVV.

The chain has TRBV12-3 or TRBV12-4 and TRBJ2-3, with a weak D call TRBD2 (6 bases). The ends were cut back, 7 bases at V and 0 bases at J, with 14 bases in the middle. CDR3 size: 15 residues. CDR3 sequence: CASNYGGASTDTQYF. The CDR3 nucleotides are TGTGCCAGCAACTACGGGGGAGCTAGCACAGATACGCAGTATTTT.

This clonotype is medium-sized. The V call is TRBV4-2, the J call TRBJ2-2; possibly TRBD2 for D (5 bases). The CDR3 covers 14 residues. Trimming cost V 4 bases and J 6 bases, with 12 bases left between them. Germline V CDR1 and CDR2: LGHNA, YNFKEQ. CDR3 nucleotides: TGTGCCAGCAGCCGAGCCAACGGGGCCGGGGAGCTGTTTTTT. Translating it yields CASSRANGAGELFF.

A word on this clonotype: One junction end does not reproduce the germline sequence, and a read error may be involved. J is TRBJ1-1 and V is TRBV6-5, with D unclear. CDR1 is MNHEY, CDR2 SVGAGI, per germline. This CDR3 contains 14 residues. The CDR3: CASSYGTANTEAFF. DNA for the CDR3: TGTGCCAGCAGTTACGGTACAGCGAACACCGAAGCTTTCTTT.